This record covers a single TCR beta chain. The germline gene is not matched at one end of the junction; a read error may be the cause. The data were taken from a study of T cells in Graves' hyperthyroidism and ophthalmopathy. The CDR3 regions of TCR beta were amplified from RNA transcripts. Initially, a first-round RT-PCR of the TCR CDR3 employed the HTBI primer set. TCRdb ran MiXCR on the multiplex PCR reads and lists one entry per CDR3 protein. The sample comprises a few hundred thousand distinct CDR3 sequences, 15% of which are singletons, and around 20% rests with the top ten. The receptor was isolated from a woman aged 60-75 years with Graves' ophthalmopathy. The sample was blood.

The CDR3 region has the DNA TGTGCCAGCAGTATAGCCCCAGGTGAATCATCCTACGAGCAGTACTTC. Its translation is CASSIAPGESSYEQYF. V and J are TRBV19 and TRBJ2-7; D call uncertain. This CDR3 has 16 residues. The germline gives CDR1 LNHDA, CDR2 SQIVND (reference sequence).